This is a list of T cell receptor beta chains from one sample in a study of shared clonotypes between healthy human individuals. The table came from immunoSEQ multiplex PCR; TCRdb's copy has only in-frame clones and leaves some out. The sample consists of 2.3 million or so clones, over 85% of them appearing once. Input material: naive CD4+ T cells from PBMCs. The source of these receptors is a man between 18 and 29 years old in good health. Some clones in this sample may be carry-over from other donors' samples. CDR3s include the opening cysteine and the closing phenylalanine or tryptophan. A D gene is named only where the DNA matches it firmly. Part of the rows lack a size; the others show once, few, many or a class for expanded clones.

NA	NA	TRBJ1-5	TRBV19	CASSNLRRGNQPQHF	TGTGCCAGTAGTAACCTCAGAAGGGGTAATCAGCCCCAGCATTTT
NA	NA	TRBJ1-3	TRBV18	CASSPATGKSSGNTIYF	TGTGCCAGCTCACCGGCTACAGGGAAGAGCTCTGGAAACACCATATATTTT
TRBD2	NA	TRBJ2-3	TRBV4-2	CASSRSGTSGRRTDTQYF	TGTGCCAGCAGCCGCTCCGGGACTAGCGGTCGTCGCACAGATACGCAGTATTTT
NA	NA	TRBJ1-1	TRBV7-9	CASSTRDTEAFF	TGTGCCAGCAGCACAAGGGACACTGAAGCTTTCTTT
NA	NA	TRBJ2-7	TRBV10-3	CASSQVSYEQYF	TGTGCCAGCTCACAGGTCTCCTACGAGCAGTACTTC
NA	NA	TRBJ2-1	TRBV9	CASSVVERNEQFF	TGTGCCAGCAGCGTAGTAGAGCGCAATGAGCAGTTCTTC
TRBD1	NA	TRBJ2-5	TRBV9	CASSVESGGIGETQYF	TGTGCCAGCAGCGTAGAGTCAGGGGGAATTGGGGAGACCCAGTACTTC
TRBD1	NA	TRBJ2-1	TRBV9	CASSADRGSYNEQFF	TGTGCCAGCAGCGCCGACAGGGGTTCCTACAATGAGCAGTTCTTC
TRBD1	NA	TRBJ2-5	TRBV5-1	CASSWDRGQETQYF	TGCGCCAGCAGCTGGGACAGGGGCCAAGAGACCCAGTACTTC
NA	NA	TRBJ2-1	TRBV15	CATSRDFSYNEQFF	TGTGCCACCAGCAGAGATTTTAGCTACAATGAGCAGTTCTTC
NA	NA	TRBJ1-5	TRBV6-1	CASLREPYSNQPQHF	TGTGCCAGCCTACGCGAACCTTATAGCAATCAGCCCCAGCATTTT
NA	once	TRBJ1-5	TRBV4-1	CASSQVSGQLNQPQHF	TGCGCCAGCAGCCAAGTATCTGGGCAGCTCAATCAGCCCCAGCATTTT
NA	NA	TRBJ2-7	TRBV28	CASTPSGGSTYEQYF	TGTGCCAGCACCCCCTCCGGCGGCTCCACCTACGAGCAGTACTTC
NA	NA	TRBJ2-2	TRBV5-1	CASSLLVAGGTGELFF	TGCGCCAGCAGCTTACTCGTGGCCGGAGGGACCGGGGAGCTGTTTTTT
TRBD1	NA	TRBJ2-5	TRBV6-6	CASKTGQGANQETQYF	TGTGCCAGCAAGACTGGACAGGGGGCGAACCAAGAGACCCAGTACTTC
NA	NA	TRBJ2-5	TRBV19	CASKITWSSLDRYQYF	TGTGCCAGTAAAATAACCTGGAGCAGCCTCGACCGTTACCAGTACTTC
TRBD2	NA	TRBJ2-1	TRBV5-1	CASSLAATGRANEQFF	TGCGCCAGCAGCTTGGCCGCTACCGGGAGGGCCAATGAGCAGTTCTTC
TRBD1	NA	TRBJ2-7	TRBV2	CASSSSGTGIYEQYF	TGTGCCAGCAGTTCCTCCGGGACAGGGATATACGAGCAGTACTTC
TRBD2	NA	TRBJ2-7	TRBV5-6	CASSLFGGRRYF	TGTGCCAGCAGCTTATTCGGCGGGAGGCGGTACTTC
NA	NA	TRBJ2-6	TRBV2	CASRVLGRTGANVLTF	TGTGCCAGCAGGGTTCTGGGGCGAACTGGGGCCAACGTCCTGACTTTC
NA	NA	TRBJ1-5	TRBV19	CASNTPKRSNSNQPQHF	TGTGCCAGTAACACGCCGAAAAGGTCTAATAGCAATCAGCCCCAGCATTTT
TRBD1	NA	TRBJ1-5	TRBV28	CASSSLDRVGNQPQHF	TGTGCCAGCAGCTCACTCGACAGGGTTGGCAATCAGCCCCAGCATTTT
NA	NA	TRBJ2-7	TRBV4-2	CASSPEAGPYEQYF	TGTGCCAGCAGCCCCGAGGCGGGACCCTACGAGCAGTACTTC
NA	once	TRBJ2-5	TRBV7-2	CASSPIPGSETQYF	TGTGCCAGCAGCCCGATTCCAGGGTCGGAGACCCAGTACTTC
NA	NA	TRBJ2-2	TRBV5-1	CASSSDPNTGELFF	TGCGCCAGCAGCTCCGACCCAAACACCGGGGAGCTGTTTTTT
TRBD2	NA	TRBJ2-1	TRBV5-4	CASSDKREGVNEQFF	TGTGCCAGCAGCGACAAGCGGGAGGGTGTCAATGAGCAGTTCTTC
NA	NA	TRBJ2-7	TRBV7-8	CASSQGSYEQYF	TGTGCCAGCAGCCAAGGCTCCTACGAGCAGTACTTC
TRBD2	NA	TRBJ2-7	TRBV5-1	CASSLSGRAAYEQYF	TGCGCCAGCAGCTTATCGGGGAGGGCAGCCTACGAGCAGTACTTC
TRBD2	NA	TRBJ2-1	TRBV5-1	CASSLPGLAGDEQFF	TGCGCCAGCAGCTTACCGGGACTAGCGGGCGATGAGCAGTTCTTC
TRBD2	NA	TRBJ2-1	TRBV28	CASSRLAGVWNEQFF	TGTGCCAGCAGTCGACTAGCGGGAGTGTGGAATGAGCAGTTCTTC
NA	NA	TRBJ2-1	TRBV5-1	CASSLVPGRGNEQFF	TGCGCCAGCAGCTTGGTTCCCGGGAGAGGGAATGAGCAGTTCTTC
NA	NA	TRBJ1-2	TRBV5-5	CASSLVIKNYGYTF	TGTGCCAGCAGCTTGGTAATAAAGAACTATGGCTACACCTTC
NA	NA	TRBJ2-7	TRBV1	CTIEGICYEQYF	TGCACCATAGAGGGTATATGCTACGAGCAGTACTTC
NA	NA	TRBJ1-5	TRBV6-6	CASSWAGGFGNQPQHF	TGTGCCAGCAGTTGGGCCGGCGGGTTCGGCAATCAGCCCCAGCATTTT
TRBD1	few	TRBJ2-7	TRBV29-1	CSVAGTGGYEQYF	TGCAGCGTGGCCGGGACAGGGGGCTACGAGCAGTACTTC
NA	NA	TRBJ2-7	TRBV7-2	CASSLGKQNEQYF	TGTGCCAGCAGCTTAGGTAAACAAAACGAGCAGTACTTC
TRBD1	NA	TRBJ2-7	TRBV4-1	CASSQDRTGERGPYEQYF	TGCGCCAGCAGCCAAGATAGAACAGGGGAACGGGGCCCCTACGAGCAGTACTTC
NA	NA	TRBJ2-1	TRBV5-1	CASSLFAERNYNEQFF	TGCGCCAGCAGCTTGTTCGCGGAGCGAAACTACAATGAGCAGTTCTTC
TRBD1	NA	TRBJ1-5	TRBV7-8	CASSGAGGGNQPQHF	TGTGCCAGCAGCGGGGCAGGGGGAGGCAATCAGCCCCAGCATTTT
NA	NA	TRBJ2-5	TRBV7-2	CASSLDLRETQYF	TGTGCCAGCAGCTTAGATTTGAGGGAGACCCAGTACTTC
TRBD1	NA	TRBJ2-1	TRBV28	CASSPPQGAYNEQFF	TGTGCCAGCAGTCCCCCACAGGGGGCCTACAATGAGCAGTTCTTC
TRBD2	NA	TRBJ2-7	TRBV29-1	CSVRRRERSYEQYF	TGCAGCGTCCGCAGGCGGGAGCGGTCCTACGAGCAGTACTTC
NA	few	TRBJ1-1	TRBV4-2	CASSQDVVANTEAFF	TGTGCCAGCAGCCAAGATGTGGTGGCGAACACTGAAGCTTTCTTT
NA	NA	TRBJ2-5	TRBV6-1	CASSEVDSQETQYF	TGTGCCAGCAGTGAGGTAGACAGCCAAGAGACCCAGTACTTC
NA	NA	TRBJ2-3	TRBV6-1	CASNINTDTQYF	TGTGCCAGCAATATAAACACAGATACGCAGTATTTT
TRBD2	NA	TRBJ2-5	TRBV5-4	CASSYNSGSMGKTQYF	TGTGCCAGCAGCTACAATAGCGGGAGTATGGGAAAGACCCAGTACTTC
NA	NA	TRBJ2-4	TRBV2	CASSESLGGSKNIQYF	TGTGCCAGCAGTGAAAGCTTGGGAGGATCCAAAAACATTCAGTACTTC
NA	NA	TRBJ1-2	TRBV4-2	CASSTPGTDYGYTF	TGTGCCAGCAGCACACCCGGGACGGACTACGGCTACACCTTC
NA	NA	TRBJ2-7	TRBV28	CAISGPDSSYEQYF	TGTGCCATCTCGGGGCCTGATTCCTCCTACGAGCAGTACTTC
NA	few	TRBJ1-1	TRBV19	CWSQGPVNTEAFF	TGTTGGTCACAGGGCCCAGTGAACACTGAAGCTTTCTTT
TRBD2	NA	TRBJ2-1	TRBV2	CASSQRRSLGTSGTLGNEQFF	TGTGCCAGCAGTCAGAGGAGGTCACTGGGGACTAGCGGGACCCTTGGGAATGAGCAGTTCTTC
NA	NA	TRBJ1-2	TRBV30	CAWSQISYGYTF	TGTGCCTGGAGCCAGATAAGCTATGGCTACACCTTC
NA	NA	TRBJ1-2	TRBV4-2	CASSPSPAGAYGYTF	TGTGCCAGCAGCCCTTCCCCGGCAGGAGCCTATGGCTACACCTTC
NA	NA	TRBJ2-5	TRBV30	CAWEAGGRETQYF	TGTGCCTGGGAGGCAGGTGGGCGAGAGACCCAGTACTTC
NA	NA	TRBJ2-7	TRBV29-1	CSVRLAGDEQYF	TGCAGCGTTAGGTTAGCAGGGGACGAGCAGTACTTC
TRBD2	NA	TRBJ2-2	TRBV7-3	CASSDHPLAGNTGELFF	TGTGCCAGCAGCGACCACCCACTAGCGGGGAACACCGGGGAGCTGTTTTTT
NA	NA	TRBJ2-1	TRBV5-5	CASSSLGQNYNEQFF	TGTGCCAGCAGCTCCCTCGGACAAAACTACAATGAGCAGTTCTTC
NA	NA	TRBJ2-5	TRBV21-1	CASNPNTDQETQYF	TGTGCCAGCAACCCAAACACGGACCAAGAGACCCAGTACTTC
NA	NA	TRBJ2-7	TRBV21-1	CASSNTGTESYEQYF	TGTGCCAGCAGCAACACCGGGACAGAATCCTACGAGCAGTACTTC
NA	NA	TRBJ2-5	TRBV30	CAWSRARETQYF	TGTGCCTGGAGTCGAGCCAGGGAGACCCAGTACTTC